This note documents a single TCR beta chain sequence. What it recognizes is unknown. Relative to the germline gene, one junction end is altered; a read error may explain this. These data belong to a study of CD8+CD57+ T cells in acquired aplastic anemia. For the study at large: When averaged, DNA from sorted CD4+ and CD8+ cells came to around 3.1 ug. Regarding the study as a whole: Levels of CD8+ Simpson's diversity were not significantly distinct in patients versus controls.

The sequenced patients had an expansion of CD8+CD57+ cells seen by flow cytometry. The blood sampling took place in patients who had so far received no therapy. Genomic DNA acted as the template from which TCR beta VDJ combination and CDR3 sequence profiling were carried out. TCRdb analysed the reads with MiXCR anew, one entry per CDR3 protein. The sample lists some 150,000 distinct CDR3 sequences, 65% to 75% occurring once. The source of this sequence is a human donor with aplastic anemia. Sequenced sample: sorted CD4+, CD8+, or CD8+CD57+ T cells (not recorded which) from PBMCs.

CDR3 bases: TGTGCCACCTGTGATACTCGGGACGGAGCCTACGAGCAGTACTTC. Its translation: CATCDTRDGAYEQYF. V gene TRBV24-1 combines with J gene TRBJ2-7; D might be TRBD1 or TRBD2, each matching 5 bases. Looked up from germline, CDR1 is KGHDR and CDR2 is SFDVKD. The length of the CDR3 is 15 residues.